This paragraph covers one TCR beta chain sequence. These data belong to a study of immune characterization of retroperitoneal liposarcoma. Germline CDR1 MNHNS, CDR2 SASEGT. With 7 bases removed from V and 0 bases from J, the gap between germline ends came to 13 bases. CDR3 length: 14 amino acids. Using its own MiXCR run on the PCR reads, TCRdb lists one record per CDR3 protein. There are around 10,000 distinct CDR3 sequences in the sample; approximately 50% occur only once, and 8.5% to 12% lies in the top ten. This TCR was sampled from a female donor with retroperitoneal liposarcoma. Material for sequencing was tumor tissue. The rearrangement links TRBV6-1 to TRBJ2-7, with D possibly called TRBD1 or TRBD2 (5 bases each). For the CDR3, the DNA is TGTGCCAGCAAACCGGGACGGATCTCCTACGAGCAGTACTTC. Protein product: CASKPGRISYEQYF.